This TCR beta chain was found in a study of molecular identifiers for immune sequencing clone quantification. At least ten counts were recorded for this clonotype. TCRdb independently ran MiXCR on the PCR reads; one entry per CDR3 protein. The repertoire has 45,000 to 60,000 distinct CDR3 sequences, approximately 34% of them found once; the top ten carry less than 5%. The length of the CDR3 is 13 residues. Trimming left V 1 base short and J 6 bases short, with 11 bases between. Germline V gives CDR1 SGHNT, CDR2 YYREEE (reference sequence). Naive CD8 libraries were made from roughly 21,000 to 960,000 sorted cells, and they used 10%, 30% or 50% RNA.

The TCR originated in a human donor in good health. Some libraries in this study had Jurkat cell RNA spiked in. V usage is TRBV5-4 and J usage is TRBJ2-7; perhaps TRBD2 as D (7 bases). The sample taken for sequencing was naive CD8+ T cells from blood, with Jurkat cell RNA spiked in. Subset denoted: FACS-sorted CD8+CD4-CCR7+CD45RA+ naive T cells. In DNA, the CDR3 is TGTGCCAGCAGCTTGAGCGGGACAAGCGAGCAGTACTTC. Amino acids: CASSLSGTSEQYF.